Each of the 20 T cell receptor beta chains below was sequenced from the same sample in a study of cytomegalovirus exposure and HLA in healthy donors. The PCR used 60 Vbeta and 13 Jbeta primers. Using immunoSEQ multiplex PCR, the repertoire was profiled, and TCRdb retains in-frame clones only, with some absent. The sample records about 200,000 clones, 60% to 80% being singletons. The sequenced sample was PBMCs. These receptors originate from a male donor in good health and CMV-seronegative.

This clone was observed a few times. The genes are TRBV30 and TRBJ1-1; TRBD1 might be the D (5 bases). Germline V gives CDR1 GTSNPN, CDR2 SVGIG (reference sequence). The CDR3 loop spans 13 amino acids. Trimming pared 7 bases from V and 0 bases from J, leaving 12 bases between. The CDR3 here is CASRTSLNTEAFF. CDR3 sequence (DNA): TGTGCCTCTCGGACATCTTTGAACACTGAAGCTTTCTTT.

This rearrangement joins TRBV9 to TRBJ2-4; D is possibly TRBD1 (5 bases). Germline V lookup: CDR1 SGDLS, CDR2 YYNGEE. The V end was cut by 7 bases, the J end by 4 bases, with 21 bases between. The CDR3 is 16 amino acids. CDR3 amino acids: CASDSLYSSVKNIQYF. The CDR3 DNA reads TGTGCCAGCGACAGCCTATATTCGAGCGTTAAAAACATTCAGTACTTC.

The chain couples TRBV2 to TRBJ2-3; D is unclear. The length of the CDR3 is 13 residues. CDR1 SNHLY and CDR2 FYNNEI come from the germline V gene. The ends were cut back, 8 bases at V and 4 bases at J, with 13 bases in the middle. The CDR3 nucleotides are TGTGCCAGCCTGAAAACTGTTTCAGATACGCAGTATTTT. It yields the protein CASLKTVSDTQYF.

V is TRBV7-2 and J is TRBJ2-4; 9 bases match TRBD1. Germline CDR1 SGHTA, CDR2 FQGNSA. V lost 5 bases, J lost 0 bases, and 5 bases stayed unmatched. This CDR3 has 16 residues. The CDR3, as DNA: TGTGCCAGCAGCGCGGACAGGGGTCTAGCCAAAAACATTCAGTACTTC. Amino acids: CASSADRGLAKNIQYF.

CDR3 region: CASSLQGAANEKLFF. The DNA of the CDR3 is TGTGCCAGCAGCTTACAGGGGGCGGCTAATGAAAAACTGTTTTTT. J is TRBJ1-4 and V is TRBV5-6, with 9 positions matching TRBD1. With V trimmed by 2 bases and J by 3 bases, 2 bases remained unmatched. Germline CDR1 reads SGHDT; CDR2 reads YYEEEE. This CDR3 comprises 15 residues. Full variable domain (outside the CDR3, taken from reference TRBV5-6 and TRBJ1-4): DAGVTQSPTHLIKTRGQQVTLRCSPKSGHDTVSWYQQALGQGPQFIFQYYEEEERQRGNFPDRFSGHQFPNYSSELNVNALLLGDSALYLCASSLQGAANEKLFFGSGTQLSVL.

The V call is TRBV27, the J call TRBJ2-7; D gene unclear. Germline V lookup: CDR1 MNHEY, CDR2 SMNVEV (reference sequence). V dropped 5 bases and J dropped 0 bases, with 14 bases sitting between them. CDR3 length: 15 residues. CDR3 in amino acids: CASSPPGARSYEQYF. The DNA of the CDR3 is TGTGCCAGCAGTCCCCCCGGAGCGCGCTCCTACGAGCAGTACTTC.

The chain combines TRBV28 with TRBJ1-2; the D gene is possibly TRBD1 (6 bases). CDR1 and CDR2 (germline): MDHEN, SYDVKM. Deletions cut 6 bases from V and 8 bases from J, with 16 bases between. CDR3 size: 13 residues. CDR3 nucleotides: TGTGCCAGCAGCACAACAGGGCAGGGAGGCTACACCTTC. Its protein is CASSTTGQGGYTF.

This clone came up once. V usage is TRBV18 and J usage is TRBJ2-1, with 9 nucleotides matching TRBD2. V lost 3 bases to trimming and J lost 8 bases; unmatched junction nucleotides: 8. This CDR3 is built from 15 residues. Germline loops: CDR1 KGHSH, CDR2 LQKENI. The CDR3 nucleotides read TGTGCCAGCTCACCCAAGGGACTAGCTTTGGATGAGCAGTTCTTC. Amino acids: CASSPKGLALDEQFF.

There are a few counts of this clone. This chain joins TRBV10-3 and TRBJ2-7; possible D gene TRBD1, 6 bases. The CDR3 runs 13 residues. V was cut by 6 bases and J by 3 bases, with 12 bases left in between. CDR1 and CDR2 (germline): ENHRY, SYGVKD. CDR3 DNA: TGTGCCATCAGACGGGACACTAACTACGAGCAGTACTTC. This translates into CAIRRDTNYEQYF.

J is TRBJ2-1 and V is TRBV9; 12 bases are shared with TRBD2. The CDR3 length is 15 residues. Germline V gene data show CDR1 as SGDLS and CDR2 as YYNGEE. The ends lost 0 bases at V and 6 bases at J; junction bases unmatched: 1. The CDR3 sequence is CASSVGLAGANEQFF. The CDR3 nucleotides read TGTGCCAGCAGCGTAGGACTAGCGGGAGCCAATGAGCAGTTCTTC.

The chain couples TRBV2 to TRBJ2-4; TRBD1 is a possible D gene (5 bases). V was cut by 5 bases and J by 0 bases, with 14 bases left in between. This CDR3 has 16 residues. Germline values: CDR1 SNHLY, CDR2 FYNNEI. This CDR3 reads CASSMQGILAKNIQYF. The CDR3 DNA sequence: TGTGCCAGCAGTATGCAGGGAATCCTAGCCAAAAACATTCAGTACTTC.

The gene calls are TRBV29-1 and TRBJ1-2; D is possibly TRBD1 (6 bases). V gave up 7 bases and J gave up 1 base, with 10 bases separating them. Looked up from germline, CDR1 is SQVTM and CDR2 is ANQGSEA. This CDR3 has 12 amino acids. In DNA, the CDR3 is TGCAGCGGTCGACAGGATAACTATGGCTACACCTTC. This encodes CSGRQDNYGYTF.

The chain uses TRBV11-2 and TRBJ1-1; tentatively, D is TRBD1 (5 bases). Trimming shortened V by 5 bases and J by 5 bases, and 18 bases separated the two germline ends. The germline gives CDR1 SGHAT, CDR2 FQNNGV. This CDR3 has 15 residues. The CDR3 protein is CASSLSVGLSTEAFF. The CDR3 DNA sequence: TGTGCCAGCAGCCTCAGTGTGGGACTTTCTACTGAAGCTTTCTTT.

CDR3 loop: CATSRDYGYEQYF. CDR3 sequence (DNA): TGTGCCACCAGCAGAGATTACGGCTACGAGCAGTACTTC. The chain combines TRBV15 with TRBJ2-7; D call uncertain. V gave up 0 bases and J gave up 3 bases, with 6 bases separating them. The CDR3 length is 13 residues. Per the germline V gene, CDR1 is LNHNV and CDR2 is YYDKDF (reference sequence).

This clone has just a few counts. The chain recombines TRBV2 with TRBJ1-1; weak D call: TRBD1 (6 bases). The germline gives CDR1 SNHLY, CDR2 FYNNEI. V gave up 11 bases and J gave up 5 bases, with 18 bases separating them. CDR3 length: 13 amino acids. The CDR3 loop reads CARDRRQRTEAFF. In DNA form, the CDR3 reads TGTGCCCGCGACAGGCGTCAAAGGACTGAAGCTTTCTTT.

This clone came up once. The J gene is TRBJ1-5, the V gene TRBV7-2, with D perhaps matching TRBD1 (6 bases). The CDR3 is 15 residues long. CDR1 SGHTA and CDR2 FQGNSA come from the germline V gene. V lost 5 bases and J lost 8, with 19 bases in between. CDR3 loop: CASSRGGGRSEPQHF. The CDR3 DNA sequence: TGTGCCAGCAGCCGCGGGGGCGGGAGGTCGGAGCCCCAGCATTTT.

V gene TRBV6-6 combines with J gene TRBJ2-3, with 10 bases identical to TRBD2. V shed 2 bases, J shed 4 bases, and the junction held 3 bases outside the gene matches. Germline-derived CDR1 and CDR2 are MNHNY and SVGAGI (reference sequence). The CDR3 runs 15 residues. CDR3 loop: CASSYLAGEADTQYF. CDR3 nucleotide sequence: TGTGCCAGCAGTTACCTAGCGGGAGAGGCAGATACGCAGTATTTT.

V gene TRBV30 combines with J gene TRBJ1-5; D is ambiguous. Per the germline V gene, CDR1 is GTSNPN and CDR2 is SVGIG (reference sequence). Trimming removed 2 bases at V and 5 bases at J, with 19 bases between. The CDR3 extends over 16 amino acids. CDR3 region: CAWSLRSTGAYQPQHF. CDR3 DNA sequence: TGTGCCTGGAGTCTCCGTAGTACGGGAGCCTATCAGCCCCAGCATTTT.

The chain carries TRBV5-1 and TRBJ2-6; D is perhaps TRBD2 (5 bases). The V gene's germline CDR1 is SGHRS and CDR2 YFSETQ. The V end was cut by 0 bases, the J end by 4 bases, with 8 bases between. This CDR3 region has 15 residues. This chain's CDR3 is CASSLGGSGANVLTF. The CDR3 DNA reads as TGCGCCAGCAGCTTGGGAGGGTCGGGGGCCAACGTCCTGACTTTC.

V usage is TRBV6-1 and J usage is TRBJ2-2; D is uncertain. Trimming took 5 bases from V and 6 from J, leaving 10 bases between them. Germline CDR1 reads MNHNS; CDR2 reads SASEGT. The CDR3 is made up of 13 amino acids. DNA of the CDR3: TGTGCCAGCAGTCAGATCAACGCCGGGGAGCTGTTTTTT. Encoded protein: CASSQINAGELFF.